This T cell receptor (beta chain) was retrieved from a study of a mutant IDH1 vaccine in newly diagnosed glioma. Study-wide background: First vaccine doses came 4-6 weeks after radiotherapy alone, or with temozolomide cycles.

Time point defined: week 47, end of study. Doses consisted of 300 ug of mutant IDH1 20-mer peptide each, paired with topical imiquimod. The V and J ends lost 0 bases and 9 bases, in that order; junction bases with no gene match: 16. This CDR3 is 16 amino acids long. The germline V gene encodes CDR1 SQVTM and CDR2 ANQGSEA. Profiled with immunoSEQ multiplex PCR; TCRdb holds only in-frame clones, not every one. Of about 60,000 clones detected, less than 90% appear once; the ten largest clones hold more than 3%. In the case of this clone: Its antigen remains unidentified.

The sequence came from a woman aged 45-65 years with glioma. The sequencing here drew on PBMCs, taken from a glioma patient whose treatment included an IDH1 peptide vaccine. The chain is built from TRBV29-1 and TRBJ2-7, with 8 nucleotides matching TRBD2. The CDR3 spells CSVEERTSGPLRAQYF. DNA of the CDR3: TGCAGCGTTGAAGAGCGAACTAGCGGCCCCCTGCGGGCGCAGTACTTC.